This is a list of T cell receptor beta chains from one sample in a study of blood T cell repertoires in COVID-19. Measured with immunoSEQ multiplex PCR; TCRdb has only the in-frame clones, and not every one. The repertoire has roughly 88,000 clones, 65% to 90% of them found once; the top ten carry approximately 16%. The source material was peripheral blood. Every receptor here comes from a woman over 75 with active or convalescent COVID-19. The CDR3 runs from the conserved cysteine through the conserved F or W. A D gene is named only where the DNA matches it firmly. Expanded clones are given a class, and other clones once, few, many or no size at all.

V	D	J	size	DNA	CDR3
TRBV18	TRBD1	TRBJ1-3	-	TGTGCCAGCTCACGGGGACAGTCTGGTGGAAACACCATATATTTT	CASSRGQSGGNTIYF
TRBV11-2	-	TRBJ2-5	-	TGTGCCAGCAGCTTGAATCCGGGGGGCAGTTGGGAGACCCAGTACTTC	CASSLNPGGSWETQYF
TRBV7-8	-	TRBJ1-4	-	TGTGCCAGCAGCCCCGATTCGGATCGGCGGACAGCGGCCGAAAAACTGTTTTTT	CASSPDSDRRTAAEKLFF
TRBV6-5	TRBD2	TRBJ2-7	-	TGTGCCAGCAGTTACTCCGTGGCTAGCGGGAGTTACGAGCAGTACTTC	CASSYSVASGSYEQYF
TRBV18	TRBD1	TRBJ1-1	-	TGTGCCAGCTTCGAAACAGGGGACACTGAAGCTTTCTTT	CASFETGDTEAFF
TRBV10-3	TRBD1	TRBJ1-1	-	TGTGCCATCAGTGAGACAGGGGATTGGCTGGACACTGAAGCTTTCTTT	CAISETGDWLDTEAFF
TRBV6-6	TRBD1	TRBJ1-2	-	TGTGCCAGCAGTTCCACCCGGGACAGGTCCTATGGCTACACCTTC	CASSSTRDRSYGYTF
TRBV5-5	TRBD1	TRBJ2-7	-	TGTGCCAGCAGCTTGAGGGGACAGGGGGCCTACGAGCAGTACTTC	CASSLRGQGAYEQYF
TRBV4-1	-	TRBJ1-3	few	TGCGCCAGCAGCGTGACAGGAAACACCATATATTTT	CASSVTGNTIYF
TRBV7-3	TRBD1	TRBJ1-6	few	TGTGCCAGCAGCCGGACAGGGGGGGGAAACTCACCCCTCCACTTT	CASSRTGGGNSPLHF
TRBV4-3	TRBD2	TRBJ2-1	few	TGCGCCAGCAGCCAAGATCAAGCGGGGGGCTACAATGAGCAGTTCTTC	CASSQDQAGGYNEQFF
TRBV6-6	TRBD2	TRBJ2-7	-	TGTGCCAGCAGAAAACCGGGACTAGCGTACTACGAGCAGTACTTC	CASRKPGLAYYEQYF
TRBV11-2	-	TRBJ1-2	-	TGTGCCAGCAGCCTACAGGACCTCTATGGCTACACCTTC	CASSLQDLYGYTF
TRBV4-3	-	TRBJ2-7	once	TGCGCCAGCAGCCAAGATGGGCGACAGATCGAGCAGTACTTC	CASSQDGRQIEQYF
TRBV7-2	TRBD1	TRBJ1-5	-	TGTGCCAGCAGCTCCCAGGGGGCCGGGAGTCAGCCCCAGCATTTT	CASSSQGAGSQPQHF
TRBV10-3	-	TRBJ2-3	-	TGTGCCATCAGGGGCGACAGAACCACAGATACGCAGTATTTT	CAIRGDRTTDTQYF
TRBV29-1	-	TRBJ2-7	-	TGCAGCGTGGGGGCGGACTCCTACGAGCAGTACTTC	CSVGADSYEQYF
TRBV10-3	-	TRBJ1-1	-	TGTGCCAAAGCTTTCGGGATTTTCAACACTGAAGCTTTCTTT	CAKAFGIFNTEAFF
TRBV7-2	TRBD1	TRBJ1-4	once	TGTGCCAGCAGCTTAGTGGGACAGGGTAATGAAAAACTGTTTTTT	CASSLVGQGNEKLFF
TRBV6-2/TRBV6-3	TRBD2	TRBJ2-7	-	TGTGCCAGCAGTGTGACTAGCGGGAGAGACGAGCAGTACTTC	CASSVTSGRDEQYF
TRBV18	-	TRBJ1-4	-	TGTGCCAGTACCGGACAGCGTAATGAAAAACTGTTTTTT	CASTGQRNEKLFF
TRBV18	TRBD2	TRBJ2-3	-	TGTGCCAGCTCCCTGGGACTAGCCTTCACAGATACGCAGTATTTT	CASSLGLAFTDTQYF
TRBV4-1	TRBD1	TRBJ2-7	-	TGCGCCAGCAGCCTAACCGGGACAGAGTACGAGCAGTACTTC	CASSLTGTEYEQYF
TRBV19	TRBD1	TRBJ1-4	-	TGTGCCACGGGGACAGAAGACAATGAAAAACTGTTTTTT	CATGTEDNEKLFF
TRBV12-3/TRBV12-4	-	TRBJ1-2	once	TGTGCCAGCATGCCGGGACAACATGGCTACACCTTC	CASMPGQHGYTF
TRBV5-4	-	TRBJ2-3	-	TGTGCCACCCATCCTGGAGGGAGGACACTGGCCCATGATACGCAGTATTTT	CATHPGGRTLAHDTQYF
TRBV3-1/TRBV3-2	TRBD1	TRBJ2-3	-	TGTGCCAGCAGCCAAGCCACCTCCGTAGGACAGGGGGCCTCAGATACGCAGTATTTT	CASSQATSVGQGASDTQYF
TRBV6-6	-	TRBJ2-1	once	TGTGCCAGCAGTTACCAAGAGGAGCAGTTCTTC	CASSYQEEQFF
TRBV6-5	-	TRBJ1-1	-	TGTGCCAGCAGGTTGGACAGCATGAACACTGAAGCTTTCTTT	CASRLDSMNTEAFF
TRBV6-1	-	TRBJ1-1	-	TGTGCCAGCAGCCCCGGGGAGAGTCTTTCAAAAGCTTTCTTT	CASSPGESLSKAFF
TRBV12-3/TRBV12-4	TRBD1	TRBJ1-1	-	TGTGCCAGCACCATAGGACAGGGAAAAGCTTTCTTT	CASTIGQGKAFF
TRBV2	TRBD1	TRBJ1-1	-	TGTGCCAGCACCCTCGGAGGGGGCGAGACTGAAGCTTTCTTT	CASTLGGGETEAFF
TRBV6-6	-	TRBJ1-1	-	TGTGCCAGCAGAACGGGGAGTTTGGACACTGAAGCTTTCTTT	CASRTGSLDTEAFF
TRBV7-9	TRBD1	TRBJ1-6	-	TGTGCCAGCAGCTTAGAGGGACAGGATACTTCACCCCTCCACTTT	CASSLEGQDTSPLHF
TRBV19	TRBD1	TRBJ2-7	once	TGTGCCACTTCGGGACAGGGGCTATCATTGTACTTC	CATSGQGLSLYF
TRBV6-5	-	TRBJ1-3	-	TGTGCCAGCAGTTTTGAATTAAGGGGCACCATATATTTT	CASSFELRGTIYF
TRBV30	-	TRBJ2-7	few	TGTGCCTGGAGTACGAGTCCCAAGCAGTACTTC	CAWSTSPKQYF
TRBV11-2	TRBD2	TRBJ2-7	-	TGTGCCAGCAGCTCATTCGGGACTAGCGGCGTCTACGAGCAGTACTTC	CASSSFGTSGVYEQYF
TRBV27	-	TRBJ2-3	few	TGTGCCAGCAGTGCCCACAACACAGATACGCAGTATTTT	CASSAHNTDTQYF